This is a list of T cell receptor beta chains from one sample in a study of cytomegalovirus exposure and HLA in healthy donors. Sequencing was performed with immunoSEQ multiplex PCR; in TCRdb, only in-frame clones are kept and a portion is missing. This table has approximately 120,000 clones, around 90% appearing once. The sequencing sample was made of PBMCs. The receptors originated from a woman under 30 in good health and CMV-seronegative. CDR3s include the opening cysteine and the closing phenylalanine or tryptophan. The order of the fields is J gene, V gene, D gene, clone size, CDR3 DNA, CDR3 protein. D genes are given only for firm matches. Clone size is given for some rows only: seen once, a few or many times, or a class if the clone is expanded.

TRBJ2-1	TRBV5-1	TRBD2	.	TGCGCCAGCAGCTGGACTAGCGGGGAAACCAATGAGCAGTTCTTC	CASSWTSGETNEQFF
TRBJ2-7	TRBV27	TRBD1	.	TGTGCCAGCAGTAGATACAGGGGTCAAGCCTACGAGCAGTACTTC	CASSRYRGQAYEQYF
TRBJ1-1	TRBV30	.	.	TGTGCCTGGAGTGTACTTAACGGTAGGAACACTGAAGCTTTCTTT	CAWSVLNGRNTEAFF
TRBJ1-5	TRBV6-6	TRBD1	.	TGTGCCAGCACACCAATAATTACAGGGGGCGGGCAGCCCCAGCATTTT	CASTPIITGGGQPQHF
TRBJ1-2	TRBV6-1	.	.	TGTGCCAGCAGTGAAGAGGAGGTTGCCTTTGGCTACACCTTC	CASSEEEVAFGYTF
TRBJ1-2	TRBV2	.	.	TGTGCCAGCAGTGTCGACAAAAACTATGGCTACACCTTC	CASSVDKNYGYTF
TRBJ2-1	TRBV11-2	TRBD1	.	TGTGCCAGCAGCCATCTCCGACAGGGCCTCTACAATGAGCAGTTCTTC	CASSHLRQGLYNEQFF
TRBJ1-2	TRBV4-2	TRBD1	.	TGTGCCAGCAGCCAAGTTCTACTCAACAGGGGGCCTAACTATGGCTACACCTTC	CASSQVLLNRGPNYGYTF
TRBJ2-4	TRBV14	TRBD2	.	TGTGCCAGCAGCCAAGCATTTAGCGGGAGGGCCAAAAACATTCAGTACTTC	CASSQAFSGRAKNIQYF
TRBJ2-1	TRBV6-5	.	.	TGTGCCAGCAGTTACGGGGGCGTGGGTGGCGGCAATGAGCAGTTCTTC	CASSYGGVGGGNEQFF
TRBJ1-2	TRBV2	TRBD1	.	TGTGCCAGCAGCGACAGGGGTTTTCGTGGCTACACCTTC	CASSDRGFRGYTF
TRBJ2-7	TRBV7-6	TRBD2	.	TGTGCCAGCAGCTTAGTCCCCGGGACTAGCGGGGATTCCTACGAGCAGTACTTC	CASSLVPGTSGDSYEQYF
TRBJ2-7	TRBV9	.	.	TGTGCCAGCAGCGTAGGGGGGGTAGCCTACGAGCAGTACTTC	CASSVGGVAYEQYF
TRBJ2-3	TRBV7-3	.	.	TGTGCCAGCAGCTTCGGTAGCGGCACAGATACGCAGTATTTT	CASSFGSGTDTQYF
TRBJ2-7	TRBV4-1	TRBD2	.	TGCGCCAGCAGCCCCCACCTGACTAGCGGGACCTACGAGCAGTACTTC	CASSPHLTSGTYEQYF
TRBJ1-2	TRBV4-1	.	.	TGCGCCAGCAGCCGAGTTCGGGACTCTCCTTGGGGCACCTTC	CASSRVRDSPWGTF
TRBJ2-1	TRBV11-3	TRBD1	.	TGTGCCAGCAGCTCACAAGGGACAGCCCCATCCTACAATGAGCAGTTCTTC	CASSSQGTAPSYNEQFF
TRBJ2-7	TRBV7-2	TRBD1	.	TGTGCCAGCAGCTTAGTGGGACAGGGGACCCACGAGCAGTACTTC	CASSLVGQGTHEQYF
TRBJ2-4	TRBV18	TRBD1	.	TGTGCCAGCTCACCGTCTCCCGGGACAGCTAAAGCCAAAAACATTCAGTACTTC	CASSPSPGTAKAKNIQYF
TRBJ2-5	TRBV5-6	TRBD2	.	TGTGCCAGCAGCCTGGTGGGGATCGGACTAGCGGGAGGGCCGGAGACCCAGTACTTC	CASSLVGIGLAGGPETQYF
TRBJ2-1	TRBV10-3	TRBD2	.	TGTGCCATCAGCGAGACTAGCGCGAGCTCCTACAATGAGCAGTTCTTC	CAISETSASSYNEQFF
TRBJ2-7	TRBV28	TRBD2	.	TGTGCCAGCAGTTCAGGGACTAGCGGGGGGCTTAGCTCCTACGAGCAGTACTTC	CASSSGTSGGLSSYEQYF
TRBJ2-2	TRBV19	.	.	TGTGCCAGTAGTATCGGGCAGGGTAACACCGGGGAGCTGTTTTTT	CASSIGQGNTGELFF
TRBJ1-1	TRBV29-1	.	.	TGCAGCGTTGAAGTTCGGGGGATGAACACTGAAGCTTTCTTT	CSVEVRGMNTEAFF
TRBJ1-3	TRBV6-1	.	.	TGTGCCAGCAAGGAGGTCGCCTACTCTGGAAACACCATATATTTT	CASKEVAYSGNTIYF
TRBJ2-5	TRBV28	.	.	TGTGCCAGCAGTCCGCCCAGGGGAGGGCGCCAAGAGACCCAGTACTTC	CASSPPRGGRQETQYF
TRBJ2-1	TRBV19	TRBD2	.	TGTGCCAGTAGGGAGCGGGAGGGGTACAATGAGCAGTTCTTC	CASREREGYNEQFF
TRBJ1-2	TRBV6-1	TRBD1	.	TGTGCCAGCGCGACGGGACAGACCTATGGCTACACCTTC	CASATGQTYGYTF
TRBJ2-1	TRBV13	TRBD1	.	TGTGCCAGCACCACAGGGGCGAGGAGTGAGCAGTTCTTC	CASTTGARSEQFF
TRBJ2-7	TRBV23-1	.	.	TGCGCCAGCAGTCAAGAGCGGCAGGCCAATTCATCAAGGAGCTCCTACGAGCAGTACTTC	CASSQERQANSSRSSYEQYF
TRBJ2-5	TRBV6-1	TRBD1	.	TGTGCCAGCAGTTTGGACAGGGGAACACAAGAGACCCAGTACTTC	CASSLDRGTQETQYF
TRBJ1-1	TRBV6-1	.	few	TGTGCCAGCAAAAGACAGGCTGAAGCTTTCTTT	CASKRQAEAFF
TRBJ2-5	TRBV19	.	once	TGTGCCAGTAGCTGGGGGCGGGAGACCCAGTACTTC	CASSWGRETQYF
TRBJ1-2	TRBV27	.	.	TGTGCCAGCAGGAGCGGGGGGGTGGGTTATGGCTACACCTTC	CASRSGGVGYGYTF
TRBJ1-1	TRBV7-2	.	.	TGTGCCAGCAGCTTAGTGTTAGTCACTGAAGCTTTCTTT	CASSLVLVTEAFF
TRBJ2-3	TRBV28	TRBD2	.	TGTGCCAGCAGCGATCAGGGCGGGAGTAGTGGAGCTTGGAGTACAGATACGCAGTATTTT	CASSDQGGSSGAWSTDTQYF
TRBJ2-3	TRBV7-2	TRBD1	once	TGTGCCAGCAGCTTATGGGCGACAGGGGGTCCAGATACGCAGTATTTT	CASSLWATGGPDTQYF
TRBJ2-7	TRBV5-1	TRBD2	.	TGCGCCAGCAGCTTAAGCGGGGGAAACTACGAGCAGTACTTC	CASSLSGGNYEQYF
TRBJ2-5	TRBV7-9	.	.	TGTGCCAGCAGCTCAGGCGGAGGGCAAGAGACCCAGTACTTC	CASSSGGGQETQYF
TRBJ2-7	TRBV5-1	TRBD2	.	TGCGCCAGCAGTTACGGACTAGCGGGCCTCTCCTACGAGCAGTACTTC	CASSYGLAGLSYEQYF
TRBJ1-2	TRBV25-1	TRBD1	.	TGTGCCAGCAGTCCGTCGACAGGGTATTCTTTCTATGGCTACACCTTC	CASSPSTGYSFYGYTF
TRBJ1-2	TRBV5-1	.	.	TGCGCCAGCAGCTTGGAAACGGGGTTGTTGGACTATGGCTACACCTTC	CASSLETGLLDYGYTF
TRBJ2-5	TRBV11-2	TRBD2	.	TGTGCCAGCAGCTTAGAGCTAGCGGCCCAAGAGACCCAGTACTTC	CASSLELAAQETQYF
TRBJ2-7	TRBV6-5	.	.	TGTGCCAGCAGTTACGAGGGCTCCTACGAGCAGTACTTC	CASSYEGSYEQYF
TRBJ2-3	TRBV11-2	TRBD2	.	TGTGCCAGCAGCTCCAGACTAGCGGGGTTCACAGATACGCAGTATTTT	CASSSRLAGFTDTQYF
TRBJ1-1	TRBV19	.	once	TGTGCCAGTAGTATAGAAAGGAGGGCTGAAGCTTTCTTT	CASSIERRAEAFF
TRBJ2-2	TRBV7-9	TRBD1	.	TGTGCCAGCAGCCCCGAGACAGGGGGTTACACCGGGGAGCTGTTTTTT	CASSPETGGYTGELFF
TRBJ2-1	TRBV6-1	.	.	TGTGCCAGCAGTGACCGGTCTTATGTCGTGGAGTTCTTC	CASSDRSYVVEFF
TRBJ1-1	TRBV6-5	TRBD1	.	TGTGCCAGCAGTTGGACAGGGCCGTACGGGGGCACTGAAGCTTTCTTT	CASSWTGPYGGTEAFF
TRBJ2-1	TRBV18	TRBD1	once	TGTGCCAGCTCACCACGGTTGGTGGGACAGAACAATGAGCAGTTCTTC	CASSPRLVGQNNEQFF
TRBJ2-5	TRBV30	TRBD1	.	TGTGCCTGGACCGACAGGGGACGTGGAGTTGAGACCCAGTACTTC	CAWTDRGRGVETQYF
TRBJ1-4	TRBV27	.	.	TGTGCCAGCGCTAAAATCTCTGGCCAGGGCGGAGAAAAACTGTTTTTT	CASAKISGQGGEKLFF
TRBJ2-2	TRBV5-4	TRBD1	.	TGTGCCAGCAGCTTATTACAGGGGGCGCCCGGGGAGCTGTTTTTT	CASSLLQGAPGELFF
TRBJ2-1	TRBV5-1	TRBD1	.	TGCGCCAGCAGCTTGGTCCCGACGATTGACAGGGCCCTCCGCAATGAGCAGTTCTTC	CASSLVPTIDRALRNEQFF
TRBJ1-4	TRBV19	TRBD1	once	TGTGCCAGTAGTCCCCACCGGACAGGAGATGATGAAAAACTGTTTTTT	CASSPHRTGDDEKLFF
TRBJ2-3	TRBV9	.	.	TGTGCCAGCAGCCGGTACTCGTCCACAGATACGCAGTATTTT	CASSRYSSTDTQYF
TRBJ1-2	TRBV6-1	.	.	TGTGCCAGCAGTGAAGGGACTTATGGCTACACCTTC	CASSEGTYGYTF